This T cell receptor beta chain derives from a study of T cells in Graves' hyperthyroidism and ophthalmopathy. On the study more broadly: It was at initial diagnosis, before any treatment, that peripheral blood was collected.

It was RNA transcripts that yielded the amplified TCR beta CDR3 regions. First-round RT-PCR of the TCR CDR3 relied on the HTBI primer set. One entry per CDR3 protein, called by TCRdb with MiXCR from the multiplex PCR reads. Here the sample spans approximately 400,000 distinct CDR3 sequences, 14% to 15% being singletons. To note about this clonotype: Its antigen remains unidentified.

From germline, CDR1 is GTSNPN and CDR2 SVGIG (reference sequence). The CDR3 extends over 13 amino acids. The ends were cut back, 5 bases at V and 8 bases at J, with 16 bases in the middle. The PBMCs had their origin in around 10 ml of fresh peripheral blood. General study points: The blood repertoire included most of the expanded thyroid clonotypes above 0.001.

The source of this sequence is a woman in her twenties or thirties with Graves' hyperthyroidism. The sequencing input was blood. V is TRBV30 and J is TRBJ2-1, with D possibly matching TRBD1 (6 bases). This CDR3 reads CAWGTGIGYEQFF. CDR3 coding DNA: TGTGCCTGGGGTACAGGGATCGGGTATGAGCAGTTCTTC.